The source of this TCR beta chain is a study of cytomegalovirus exposure and HLA in healthy donors. A multiplex PCR was run with 60 Vbeta primers and 13 Jbeta primers. Sequenced by immunoSEQ multiplex PCR; TCRdb stores in-frame clones only, minus some. This specimen shows 190,000 or so clones; the ten leading clones hold 0.74%. Germline CDR1 SSHAT, CDR2 FNYEAQ (reference sequence). The CDR3 length is 14 residues. Trimming removed 1 base at V and 5 bases at J, with 8 bases between. The receptor was isolated from a boy younger than 18 in good health and CMV-seronegative. The sequencing sample was made of PBMCs. This sequence joins TRBV7-7 and TRBJ2-2; TRBD2 is a possible D gene (5 bases). CDR3 nucleotides: TGTGCCAGCAGCTTAGTGGGGAGAACCGGGGAGCTGTTTTTT. Its translation is CASSLVGRTGELFF. The whole variable domain, filled in from reference TRBV7-7 and TRBJ2-2, reads GAGVSQSPRYKVTKRGQDVTLRCDPISSHATLYWYQQALGQGPEFLTYFNYEAQPDKSGLPSDRFSAERPEGSISTLTIQRTEQRDSAMYRCASSLVGRTGELFFGEGSRLTVL.